One and the same sample provided the 8 T cell receptor beta chains below, sequenced in a study of T cell responses to AZD1222 COVID-19 vaccine. Repertoires were generated with immunoSEQ multiplex PCR, while TCRdb's copy carries only in-frame clones and drops some. The data contain 100,000 to 140,000 clones, around 90% of them singletons. This specimen consisted of peripheral blood, obtained on day 0 of AZD1222 vaccination. Receptors were obtained from an adult in good health.

The rearrangement joins TRBV9 to TRBJ1-2; D remains unclear. This CDR3 has 18 residues. The germline V gene has CDR1 SGDLS and CDR2 YYNGEE. Trimming left V 0 bases short and J 4 bases short, with 22 bases between. CDR3 coding DNA: TGTGCCAGCAGCGTAGTTTCGTGGATAGGGCCTCTGGGCTATGGCTACACCTTC. It codes for CASSVVSWIGPLGYGYTF. The full variable domain, in which reference TRBV9 and TRBJ1-2 provide the parts outside the CDR3, is DSGVTQTPKHLITATGQRVTLRCSPRSGDLSVYWYQQSLDQGLQFLIQYYNGEERAKGNILERFSAQQFPDLHSELNLSSLELGDSALYFCASSVVSWIGPLGYGYTFGSGTRLTVV.

V and J are TRBV7-2 and TRBJ1-2; D is undetermined. V lost 5 bases, J lost 5 bases, and 15 bases lay in between. Germline CDR1 is SGHTA and CDR2 is FQGNSA. This CDR3 region has 14 residues. The CDR3, as DNA: TGTGCCAGCAGCCCCCCCCGGGTAGATTATGGCTACACCTTC. Amino acid sequence: CASSPPRVDYGYTF.

The chain has TRBV7-2 and TRBJ2-5; 8 nucleotides agree with TRBD1. This CDR3 contains 14 residues. Unmatched junction bases numbered 10, after V lost 6 bases and J lost 7 bases. Germline CDR1 SGHTA, CDR2 FQGNSA. CDR3 in amino acids: CASSRQGSPATQYF. CDR3 nucleotides: TGTGCCAGCAGTCGACAGGGGAGTCCAGCGACCCAGTACTTC.

CDR3 sequence reads: CAIRQYGNQPQHF. CDR3 bases: TGTGCCATCAGGCAGTACGGCAATCAGCCCCAGCATTTT. The chain joins TRBV6-5 to TRBJ1-5; no firm D call. The CDR3 extends over 13 amino acids. V lost 10 bases and J lost 2, with 12 bases in between. From germline, CDR1 is MNHEY and CDR2 SVGAGI.

Written as DNA, the CDR3 is TGTGCCAGCAGTTTTGCTGCGGGGGGTCACCCCTCACCCCTCCACTTT. It is translated as CASSFAAGGHPSPLHF. The chain combines TRBV9 with TRBJ1-6; possibly TRBD1 for D (5 bases). Germline V gene sequence: CDR1 SGDLS, CDR2 YYNGEE. The CDR3 covers 16 residues. The V end lost 5 bases, the J end lost 10 bases, and 22 bases lay between the germline ends.

The chain combines TRBV5-1 with TRBJ2-7; D gene uncertain. This CDR3 is 12 amino acids long. Trimming cost V 4 bases and J 1 base, with 6 bases left between them. The V gene's germline CDR1 is SGHRS and CDR2 YFSETQ. CDR3 region: CASSGESYEQYF. CDR3 bases: TGCGCCAGCAGCGGGGAATCCTACGAGCAGTACTTC.

The rearrangement uses TRBV5-4 and TRBJ1-6, with D unresolved. Germline loops: CDR1 SGHNT, CDR2 YYREEE (reference sequence). This CDR3 is 13 amino acids long. Trimming shortened V by 9 bases and J by 10 bases, and 17 bases separated the two germline ends. The CDR3 bases are TGTGCCACTTCCTGGGGTGGTAGCTCACCCCTCCACTTT. This sequence encodes CATSWGGSSPLHF.

The rearrangement links TRBV19 to TRBJ1-6; D is perhaps TRBD1 (6 bases). The CDR3 sequence is 16 residues long. Germline CDR1 is LNHDA and CDR2 is SQIVND (reference sequence). V dropped 3 bases and J dropped 4 bases, with 13 bases sitting between them. CDR3: CASSMWGAFYNSPLHF. Here the CDR3 DNA reads TGTGCCAGTAGTATGTGGGGGGCGTTTTATAATTCACCCCTCCACTTT.